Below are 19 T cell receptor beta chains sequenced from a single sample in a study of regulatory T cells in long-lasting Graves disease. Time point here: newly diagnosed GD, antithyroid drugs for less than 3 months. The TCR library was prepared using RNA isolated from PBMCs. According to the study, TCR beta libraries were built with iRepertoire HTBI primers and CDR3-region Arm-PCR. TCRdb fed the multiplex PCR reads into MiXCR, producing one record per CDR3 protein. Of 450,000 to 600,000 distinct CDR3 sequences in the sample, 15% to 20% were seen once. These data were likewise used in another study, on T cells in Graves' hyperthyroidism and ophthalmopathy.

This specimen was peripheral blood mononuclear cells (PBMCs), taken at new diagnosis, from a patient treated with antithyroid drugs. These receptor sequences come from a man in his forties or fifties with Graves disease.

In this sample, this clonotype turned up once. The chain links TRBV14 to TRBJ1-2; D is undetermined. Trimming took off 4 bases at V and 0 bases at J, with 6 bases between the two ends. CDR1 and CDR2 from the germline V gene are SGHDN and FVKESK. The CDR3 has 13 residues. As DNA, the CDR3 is TGTGCCAGCAGCCCTACACCTAACTATGGCTACACCTTC. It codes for CASSPTPNYGYTF. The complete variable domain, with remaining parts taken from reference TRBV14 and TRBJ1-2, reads EAGVTQFPSHSVIEKGQTVTLRCDPISGHDNLYWYRRVMGKEIKFLLHFVKESKQDESGMPNNRFLAERTGGTYSTLKVQPAELEDSGVYFCASSPTPNYGYTFGSGTRLTVV.

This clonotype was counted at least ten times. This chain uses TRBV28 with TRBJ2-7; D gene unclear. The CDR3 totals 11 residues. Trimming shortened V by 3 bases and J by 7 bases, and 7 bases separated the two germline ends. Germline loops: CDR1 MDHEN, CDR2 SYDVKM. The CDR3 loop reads CASSFNREQYF. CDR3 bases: TGTGCCAGCAGTTTCAACAGAGAGCAGTACTTC.

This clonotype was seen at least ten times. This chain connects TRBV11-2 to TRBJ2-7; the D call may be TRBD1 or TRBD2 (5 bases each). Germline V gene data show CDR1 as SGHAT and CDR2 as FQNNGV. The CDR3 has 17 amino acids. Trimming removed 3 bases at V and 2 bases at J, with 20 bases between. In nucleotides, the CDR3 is TGTGCCAGCAGCTTCGGTAGGCTTGGCAGGGAGCCCTACGAGCAGTACTTC. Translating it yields CASSFGRLGREPYEQYF.

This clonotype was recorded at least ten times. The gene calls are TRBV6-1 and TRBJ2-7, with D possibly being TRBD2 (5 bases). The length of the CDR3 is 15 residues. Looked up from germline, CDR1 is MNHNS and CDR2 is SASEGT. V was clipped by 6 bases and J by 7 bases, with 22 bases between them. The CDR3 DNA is TGTGCCAGCAGGACCATCGAGGGTTTGGTGGGGGAGCAGTACTTC. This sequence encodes CASRTIEGLVGEQYF.

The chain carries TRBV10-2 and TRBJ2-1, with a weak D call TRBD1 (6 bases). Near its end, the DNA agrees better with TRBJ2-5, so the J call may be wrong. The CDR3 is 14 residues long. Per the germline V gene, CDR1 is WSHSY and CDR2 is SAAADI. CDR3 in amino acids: CASSDMGAQETQYF. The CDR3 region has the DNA TGCGCCAGCAGTGATATGGGGGCCCAAGAGACCCAGTACTTC.

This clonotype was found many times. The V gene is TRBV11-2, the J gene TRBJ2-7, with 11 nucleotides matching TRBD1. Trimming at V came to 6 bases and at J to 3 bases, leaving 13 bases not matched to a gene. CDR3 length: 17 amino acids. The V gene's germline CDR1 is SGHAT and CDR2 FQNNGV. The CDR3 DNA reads TGTGCCAGCAGGAGGACCCGCTGGACAGGGGGCATCTACGAGCAGTACTTC. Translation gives CASRRTRWTGGIYEQYF.

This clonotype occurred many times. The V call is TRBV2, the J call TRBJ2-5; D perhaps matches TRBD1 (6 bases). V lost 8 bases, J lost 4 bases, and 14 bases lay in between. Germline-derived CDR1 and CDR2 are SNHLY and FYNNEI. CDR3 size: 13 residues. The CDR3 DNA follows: TGTGCCAGCGGTAACAGGGAATCAGAGACCCAGTACTTC. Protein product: CASGNRESETQYF.

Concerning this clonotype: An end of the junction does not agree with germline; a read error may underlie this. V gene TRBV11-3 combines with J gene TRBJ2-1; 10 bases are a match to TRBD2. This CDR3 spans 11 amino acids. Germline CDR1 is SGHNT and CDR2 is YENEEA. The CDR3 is CASSGRVGQFF. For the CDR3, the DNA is TGCGCCAGCAGCGGGAGGGTTGGGCAGTTCTTC.

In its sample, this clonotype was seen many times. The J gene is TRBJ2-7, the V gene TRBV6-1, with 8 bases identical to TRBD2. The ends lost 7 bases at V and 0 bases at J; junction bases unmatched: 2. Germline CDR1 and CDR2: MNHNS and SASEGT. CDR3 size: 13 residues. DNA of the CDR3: TGTGCCAGCAAGGCGGGAGGCTCCTACGAGCAGTACTTC. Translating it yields CASKAGGSYEQYF.

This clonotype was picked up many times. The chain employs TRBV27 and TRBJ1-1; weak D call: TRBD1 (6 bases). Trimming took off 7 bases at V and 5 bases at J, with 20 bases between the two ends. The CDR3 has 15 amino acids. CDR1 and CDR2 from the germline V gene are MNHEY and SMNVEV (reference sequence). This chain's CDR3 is CASTLSYDRNTEAFF. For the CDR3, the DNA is TGTGCCAGCACCTTATCTTACGACAGGAATACTGAAGCTTTCTTT.

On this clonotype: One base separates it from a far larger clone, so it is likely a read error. In DNA, the CDR3 is TGTGCCTGCAGCGGACAGGGGGCCCAAGAGACCCAGTACTTC. The encoded protein is CACSGQGAQETQYF. The rearrangement joins TRBV13 to TRBJ2-5; 11 nucleotides align to TRBD1. The CDR3 sequence is 14 residues long. The germline V gene encodes CDR1 PRHDT and CDR2 FYEKMQ (reference sequence).

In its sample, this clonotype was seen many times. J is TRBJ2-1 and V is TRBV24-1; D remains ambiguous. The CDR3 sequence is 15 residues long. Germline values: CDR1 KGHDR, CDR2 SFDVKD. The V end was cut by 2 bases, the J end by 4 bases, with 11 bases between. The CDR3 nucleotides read TGTGCCACCAGTGATTCCAGGAGTCTGTACAATGAGCAGTTCTTC. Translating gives CATSDSRSLYNEQFF.

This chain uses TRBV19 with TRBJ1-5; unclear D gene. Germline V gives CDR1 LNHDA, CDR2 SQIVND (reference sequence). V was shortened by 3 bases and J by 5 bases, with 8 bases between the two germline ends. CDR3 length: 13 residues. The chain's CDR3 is CASSMAGYQPQHF. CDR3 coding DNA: TGTGCCAGTAGTATGGCAGGATATCAGCCCCAGCATTTT.

The CDR3 spells CASESGQGVGNTIYF. CDR3 sequence (DNA): TGTGCCAGTGAATCGGGACAGGGAGTTGGAAACACCATATATTTT. The gene calls are TRBV10-3 and TRBJ1-3; 9 nucleotides line up with TRBD1. Trimming took 10 bases from V and 3 from J; bases not matched to a gene: 10. The CDR3 spans 15 residues. Per the germline V gene, CDR1 is ENHRY and CDR2 is SYGVKD.

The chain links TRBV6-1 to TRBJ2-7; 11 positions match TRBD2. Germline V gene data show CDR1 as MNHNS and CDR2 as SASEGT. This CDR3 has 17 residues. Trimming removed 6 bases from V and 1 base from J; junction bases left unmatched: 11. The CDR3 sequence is CASSLKTSGEFSYEQYF. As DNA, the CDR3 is TGTGCCAGCAGCCTAAAGACTAGCGGGGAATTTTCCTACGAGCAGTACTTC.

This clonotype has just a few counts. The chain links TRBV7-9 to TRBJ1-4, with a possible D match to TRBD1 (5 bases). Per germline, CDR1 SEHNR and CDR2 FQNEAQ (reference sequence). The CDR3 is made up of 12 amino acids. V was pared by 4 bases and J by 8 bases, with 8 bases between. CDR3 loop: CASSSRTEKLFF. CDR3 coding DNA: TGTGCCAGCAGCTCACGGACAGAAAAACTGTTTTTT. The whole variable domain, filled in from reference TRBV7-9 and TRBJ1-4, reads DTGVSQNPRHKITKRGQNVTFRCDPISEHNRLYWYRQTLGQGPEFLTYFQNEAQLEKSRLLSDRFSAERPKGSFSTLEIQRTEQGDSAMYLCASSSRTEKLFFGSGTQLSVL.

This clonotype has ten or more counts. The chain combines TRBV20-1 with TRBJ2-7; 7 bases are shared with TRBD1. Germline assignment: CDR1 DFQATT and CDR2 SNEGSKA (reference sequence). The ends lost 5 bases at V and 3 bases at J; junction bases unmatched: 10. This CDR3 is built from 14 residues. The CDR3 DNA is TGCAGTGCTCTAACAGGGGAAATGGGCTACGAGCAGTACTTC. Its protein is CSALTGEMGYEQYF.

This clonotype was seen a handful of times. CDR3 nucleotide sequence: TGTGCCAGCAGCTTTGATAGCGGGAGGCGGGAAGAGACCCAGTACTTC. Amino acids: CASSFDSGRREETQYF. This rearrangement joins TRBV11-2 to TRBJ2-5, with 10 nucleotides matching TRBD2. V dropped 3 bases and J dropped 3; count of bases not matched to a gene: 7. Germline CDR1 and CDR2: SGHAT and FQNNGV. The CDR3 has 16 amino acids.

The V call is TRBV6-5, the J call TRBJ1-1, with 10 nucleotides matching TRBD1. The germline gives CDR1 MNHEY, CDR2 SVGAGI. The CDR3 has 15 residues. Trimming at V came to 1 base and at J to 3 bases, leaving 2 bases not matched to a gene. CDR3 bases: TGTGCCAGCAGTTACTTAGGACAGGGGGACACTGAAGCTTTCTTT. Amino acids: CASSYLGQGDTEAFF.